Listed below are T cell receptor beta chains from one sample, sequenced in a study of early T cells in non-severe SARS-CoV-2 infection. TCRdb re-analysed the 5' RACE reads in MiXCR, keeping a single row per CDR3 protein. Here the sample spans 55,000 to 75,000 distinct CDR3 sequences, more than 7.5% being singletons. The material sequenced was whole blood. These receptors originate from an adult who was a healthcare worker with PCR-confirmed SARS-CoV-2 infection or an uninfected control (not recorded which). Each CDR3 is given with its conserved first and last residue. The order of the fields is CDR3 DNA, CDR3 protein, J gene, V gene, D gene, clone size. A D gene is named only where the DNA matches it firmly. The size of a clone is reported for some rows only, either as once, few or many, or as a class for expanded clones.

cdr3_nt: TGTGCCAGCAGCTTCCGGGCGGGAGTTGCAACTAACTATGGCTACACCTTC; cdr3_aa: CASSFRAGVATNYGYTF; j_call: TRBJ1-2; v_call: TRBV11-2; d_call: NA; clone_size: NA
cdr3_nt: TGTGCCAGCAGCATAGCGGGAGGGCAGGGCAATGAGCAGTTCTTC; cdr3_aa: CASSIAGGQGNEQFF; j_call: TRBJ2-1; v_call: TRBV7-3; d_call: TRBD2; clone_size: many
cdr3_nt: TGCAGTGCTAGTCCTTCCTCTGGGGCCAACGTCCTGACTTTC; cdr3_aa: CSASPSSGANVLTF; j_call: TRBJ2-6; v_call: TRBV20-1; d_call: NA; clone_size: NA
cdr3_nt: TGTGCCAGCAGTCCACCCCGCACCGGGGAGCTGTTTTTT; cdr3_aa: CASSPPRTGELFF; j_call: TRBJ2-2; v_call: TRBV28; d_call: NA; clone_size: many
cdr3_nt: TGCAGTGCTAGAGATGGGGACAGGGGGGTCTATAATTCACCCCTCCACTTT; cdr3_aa: CSARDGDRGVYNSPLHF; j_call: TRBJ1-6; v_call: TRBV20-1; d_call: TRBD1; clone_size: many
cdr3_nt: TGTGCCAGCAGTTACGGACTAGCTTGCAAAAACATTCAGTACTTC; cdr3_aa: CASSYGLACKNIQYF; j_call: TRBJ2-4; v_call: TRBV6-7; d_call: TRBD2; clone_size: NA
cdr3_nt: TGCAGTGCTAGAGGGCGGGGCACAGATACGCAGTATTTT; cdr3_aa: CSARGRGTDTQYF; j_call: TRBJ2-3; v_call: TRBV20-1; d_call: NA; clone_size: many
cdr3_nt: TGTGCCTGGAGTGTCCCGGGACGGAGTACCGAGCAGTTCTTC; cdr3_aa: CAWSVPGRSTEQFF; j_call: TRBJ2-1; v_call: TRBV30; d_call: NA; clone_size: many
cdr3_nt: TGTGCCAGCTTCGACTCCAACACTGAAGCTTTCTTT; cdr3_aa: CASFDSNTEAFF; j_call: TRBJ1-1; v_call: TRBV28; d_call: NA; clone_size: many
cdr3_nt: TGTGCCAGCAGCCACGGGACAGGGTCCTACGAGCAGTACTTC; cdr3_aa: CASSHGTGSYEQYF; j_call: TRBJ2-7; v_call: TRBV3-1; d_call: TRBD1; clone_size: NA
cdr3_nt: TGCGCCAGCAGCCCCGGACAGGGGGCAACAGACATTCAGTACTTC; cdr3_aa: CASSPGQGATDIQYF; j_call: TRBJ2-4; v_call: TRBV4-1; d_call: TRBD1; clone_size: many
cdr3_nt: TGTGCCAGCAGACCGACAGGGAGCTACGAGCAGTACTTC; cdr3_aa: CASRPTGSYEQYF; j_call: TRBJ2-7; v_call: TRBV6-2/TRBV6-3; d_call: TRBD1; clone_size: few
cdr3_nt: TGTGCCAGCAGCCCAGAGGACAGGGTGAGAGGAAACACCATATATTTT; cdr3_aa: CASSPEDRVRGNTIYF; j_call: TRBJ1-3; v_call: TRBV7-2; d_call: TRBD1; clone_size: many
cdr3_nt: TGCAGTGCTAGATCCCCCGGGGCAGGGAACACTGAAGCTTTCTTT; cdr3_aa: CSARSPGAGNTEAFF; j_call: TRBJ1-1; v_call: TRBV20-1; d_call: NA; clone_size: few
cdr3_nt: TGTGCCAGCAGTTGGACTGAGGGTCACACTGAAGCTTTCTTT; cdr3_aa: CASSWTEGHTEAFF; j_call: TRBJ1-1; v_call: TRBV28; d_call: NA; clone_size: many
cdr3_nt: TGTGCCAGCAGCTTACAGGGTAGAGATACGCAGTATTTT; cdr3_aa: CASSLQGRDTQYF; j_call: TRBJ2-3; v_call: TRBV5-6; d_call: NA; clone_size: few
cdr3_nt: TGTGCCAGCAGCACTTCCTTAACAGTCGTTCAAGAGACCCAGTACTTC; cdr3_aa: CASSTSLTVVQETQYF; j_call: TRBJ2-5; v_call: TRBV11-2; d_call: NA; clone_size: many
cdr3_nt: TGCAGTGCTAGAGATCCCGGGACTAGAATAGATACGCAGTATTTT; cdr3_aa: CSARDPGTRIDTQYF; j_call: TRBJ2-3; v_call: TRBV20-1; d_call: TRBD2; clone_size: NA
cdr3_nt: TGTGCCAGCAGCCATGGGACTAGCGGGACCTACGAGCAGTACTTC; cdr3_aa: CASSHGTSGTYEQYF; j_call: TRBJ2-7; v_call: TRBV14; d_call: TRBD2; clone_size: NA
cdr3_nt: TGTGCCAGCAGCAAAGGGACAGGGGGCGGAGAGACCCAGTACTTC; cdr3_aa: CASSKGTGGGETQYF; j_call: TRBJ2-5; v_call: TRBV12-3/TRBV12-4; d_call: TRBD1; clone_size: NA
cdr3_nt: TGTGCCAGCAGCTTGGACCCGGTGGGGAGCGGGGAGCTGTTTTTT; cdr3_aa: CASSLDPVGSGELFF; j_call: TRBJ2-2; v_call: TRBV5-1; d_call: NA; clone_size: few
cdr3_nt: TGCGCCAGCACCATGACAGAGAACGACTACGAGCAGTACTTC; cdr3_aa: CASTMTENDYEQYF; j_call: TRBJ2-7; v_call: TRBV10-2; d_call: NA; clone_size: few
cdr3_nt: TGTGCCAGCAGCTTAGACGCAGGGGCCTACGAGCAGTACTTC; cdr3_aa: CASSLDAGAYEQYF; j_call: TRBJ2-7; v_call: TRBV13; d_call: NA; clone_size: many
cdr3_nt: TGCAGCGCCCCGGCTGAGGGGGCCCAAGAGACCCAGTACTTC; cdr3_aa: CSAPAEGAQETQYF; j_call: TRBJ2-5; v_call: TRBV29-1; d_call: TRBD1; clone_size: many
cdr3_nt: TGTGCCAGCAGCTATAATCCCCTGGACAGGGAAAGGGCTAATGAAAAACTGTTTTTT; cdr3_aa: CASSYNPLDRERANEKLFF; j_call: TRBJ1-4; v_call: TRBV12-3/TRBV12-4; d_call: TRBD1; clone_size: many
cdr3_nt: TGTGCCACCAGTGGGGCGGGAGGAACAGATACGCAGTATTTT; cdr3_aa: CATSGAGGTDTQYF; j_call: TRBJ2-3; v_call: TRBV24-1; d_call: TRBD2; clone_size: many
cdr3_nt: TGTGCCAGCAGTTCTCAGGGGGAGATTACAATGAGGCAGTTCTTC; cdr3_aa: CASSSQGEITMRQFF; j_call: TRBJ2-1; v_call: TRBV11-2; d_call: TRBD1; clone_size: few
cdr3_nt: TGCAGCGTTGAAGGGACTAGCGGGACAGATACGCAGTATTTT; cdr3_aa: CSVEGTSGTDTQYF; j_call: TRBJ2-3; v_call: TRBV29-1; d_call: TRBD2; clone_size: many
cdr3_nt: TGTGCCAGCAGCCCCGCCCTGGTGGGAACGTACGAGCAGTACTTC; cdr3_aa: CASSPALVGTYEQYF; j_call: TRBJ2-7; v_call: TRBV7-2; d_call: NA; clone_size: NA
cdr3_nt: TGTGCCACGCGAGCGGGAGAAACAGATACGCAGTATTTT; cdr3_aa: CATRAGETDTQYF; j_call: TRBJ2-3; v_call: TRBV10-3; d_call: TRBD2; clone_size: NA
cdr3_nt: TGTGCCAGCAGCATAAGTCAGTCGCACTATGGCTACACCTTC; cdr3_aa: CASSISQSHYGYTF; j_call: TRBJ1-2; v_call: TRBV6-1; d_call: NA; clone_size: few
cdr3_nt: TGTGCCAGCAGGGGCTCAGGGGTCACTGAAGCTTTCTTT; cdr3_aa: CASRGSGVTEAFF; j_call: TRBJ1-1; v_call: TRBV3-1; d_call: NA; clone_size: many
cdr3_nt: TGTGCCAGCAGCCCGGGGCAGAACACTGAAGCTTTCTTT; cdr3_aa: CASSPGQNTEAFF; j_call: TRBJ1-1; v_call: TRBV7-3; d_call: NA; clone_size: many
cdr3_nt: TGCAGCGTTGAAGACCCGGACAGGGGGCTGGAGGGCTACACCTTC; cdr3_aa: CSVEDPDRGLEGYTF; j_call: TRBJ1-2; v_call: TRBV29-1; d_call: TRBD1; clone_size: few
cdr3_nt: TGTGCCAGTAGTGTCGACGCGACAGATACGCAGTATTTT; cdr3_aa: CASSVDATDTQYF; j_call: TRBJ2-3; v_call: TRBV19; d_call: NA; clone_size: NA
cdr3_nt: TGTGCCACCAGTGGGACAGGTGCCCAAACCGGGGAGCTGTTTTTT; cdr3_aa: CATSGTGAQTGELFF; j_call: TRBJ2-2; v_call: TRBV24-1; d_call: TRBD1; clone_size: few
cdr3_nt: TGCAGCGTTACAGGGGGCTTGAACACCGGGGAGCTGTTTTTT; cdr3_aa: CSVTGGLNTGELFF; j_call: TRBJ2-2; v_call: TRBV29-1; d_call: TRBD1; clone_size: NA
cdr3_nt: TGTGCCAGCAGCCAAGCGGCACGGGACCGCTCCTACGAGCAGTACTTC; cdr3_aa: CASSQAARDRSYEQYF; j_call: TRBJ2-7; v_call: TRBV4-2; d_call: NA; clone_size: many
cdr3_nt: TGTGCCAGCAGTTTCCAGCAAGCACTAGCGGCTGGCGAGCAGTACTTC; cdr3_aa: CASSFQQALAAGEQYF; j_call: TRBJ2-7; v_call: TRBV27; d_call: TRBD2; clone_size: NA
cdr3_nt: TGTGCCAGTAGCGGTTCTCTTGAGCAGTTCTTC; cdr3_aa: CASSGSLEQFF; j_call: TRBJ2-1; v_call: TRBV19; d_call: NA; clone_size: many
cdr3_nt: TGTGCCAGCAGCCAAGGAGCCTTAGCAACTGAAGCTTTCTTT; cdr3_aa: CASSQGALATEAFF; j_call: TRBJ1-1; v_call: TRBV3-1; d_call: NA; clone_size: many
cdr3_nt: TGTGCCAGCAGCCGCAACAATGAAAAACTGTTTTTT; cdr3_aa: CASSRNNEKLFF; j_call: TRBJ1-4; v_call: TRBV7-6; d_call: NA; clone_size: few
cdr3_nt: TGTGCCAGCAGCGTCGCAATCTCGGAGACCCAGTACTTC; cdr3_aa: CASSVAISETQYF; j_call: TRBJ2-5; v_call: TRBV9; d_call: NA; clone_size: NA
cdr3_nt: TGTGCCAGCAGTCCCCGGGGGGCTAGCGGGACCTACGAGCAGTACTTC; cdr3_aa: CASSPRGASGTYEQYF; j_call: TRBJ2-7; v_call: TRBV7-9; d_call: TRBD2; clone_size: NA
cdr3_nt: TGTGCCAGCAGCCCAGGACTAGCGGGAGGTGCCAATGAGCAGTTCTTC; cdr3_aa: CASSPGLAGGANEQFF; j_call: TRBJ2-1; v_call: TRBV7-8; d_call: TRBD2; clone_size: many
cdr3_nt: TGTGCCTGGAGTCCCGGTAGGACAATAGGCTACGAGCAGTACTTC; cdr3_aa: CAWSPGRTIGYEQYF; j_call: TRBJ2-7; v_call: TRBV30; d_call: NA; clone_size: NA
cdr3_nt: TGTGCCAGCAGCTTAGCACTAGCCCCCGGGGAGCTGTTTTTT; cdr3_aa: CASSLALAPGELFF; j_call: TRBJ2-2; v_call: TRBV7-2; d_call: NA; clone_size: few
cdr3_nt: TGTGCCAGCAGCCCTAGATCGGGAGTATCAGATACGCAGTATTTT; cdr3_aa: CASSPRSGVSDTQYF; j_call: TRBJ2-3; v_call: TRBV28; d_call: NA; clone_size: few
cdr3_nt: TGTGCCAGCAGCATCCACTCGGGCGAGCAGTACTTC; cdr3_aa: CASSIHSGEQYF; j_call: TRBJ2-7; v_call: TRBV11-3; d_call: NA; clone_size: once
cdr3_nt: TGCGCCAGCAGCCAAGTCTTGGCGGGGTACGAGCAGTACTTC; cdr3_aa: CASSQVLAGYEQYF; j_call: TRBJ2-7; v_call: TRBV4-1; d_call: NA; clone_size: many
cdr3_nt: TGTGCCAGCAACTCCTATCCTTCACCCCTCCACTTT; cdr3_aa: CASNSYPSPLHF; j_call: TRBJ1-6; v_call: TRBV28; d_call: NA; clone_size: few
cdr3_nt: TGTGCCAGCAGCGACTCCAATGAGCAGTTCTTC; cdr3_aa: CASSDSNEQFF; j_call: TRBJ2-1; v_call: TRBV7-9; d_call: NA; clone_size: many
cdr3_nt: TGCAGTGCTAGAGATCCCGGACAGCCCTACGAGCAGTACTTC; cdr3_aa: CSARDPGQPYEQYF; j_call: TRBJ2-7; v_call: TRBV20-1; d_call: NA; clone_size: many
cdr3_nt: TGTGCCAGCAGCGACTCTACGGCGCCCCCTTATCATTTT; cdr3_aa: CASSDSTAPPYHF; j_call: TRBJ1-5; v_call: TRBV7-9; d_call: NA; clone_size: few
cdr3_nt: TGTGCCAGCTCACCGGGACAGGGGCCTCAAAAACTGTTTTTT; cdr3_aa: CASSPGQGPQKLFF; j_call: TRBJ1-4; v_call: TRBV18; d_call: TRBD1; clone_size: few
cdr3_nt: TGTGCCAGCAGTGTCCGGGAGCAGTACTTC; cdr3_aa: CASSVREQYF; j_call: TRBJ2-7; v_call: TRBV2; d_call: NA; clone_size: many
cdr3_nt: TGTGCCAGCAGCCGGACTAGCGGGAGCTATACGCAGTATTTT; cdr3_aa: CASSRTSGSYTQYF; j_call: TRBJ2-3; v_call: TRBV12-3/TRBV12-4; d_call: TRBD2; clone_size: NA
cdr3_nt: TGTGCCAGCTCACCACGCGGGAGTGGGAACGAGCAGTACTTC; cdr3_aa: CASSPRGSGNEQYF; j_call: TRBJ2-7; v_call: TRBV18; d_call: TRBD2; clone_size: NA